Shown below are 9 T cell receptor beta chains from a single sample sequenced in a study of cytomegalovirus exposure and HLA in healthy donors. The PCR was carried out with 60 Vbeta primers and 13 Jbeta primers. Measured with immunoSEQ multiplex PCR; TCRdb has only the in-frame clones, and not every one. The repertoire holds about 150,000 clones, with roughly 80% as singletons. Sequencing was performed on PBMCs. The receptors derive from a woman aged 45-65 years in good health and CMV-seropositive.

The rearrangement links TRBV4-3 to TRBJ2-5; 7 bases fit TRBD1. The J call may not be correct, given that the DNA end is closer to TRBJ2-7. The germline V gene has CDR1 LGHNA and CDR2 YSLEER. This CDR3 region has 14 residues. Written as DNA, the CDR3 is TGCGCCAGCAGCCAAGAAAGACAGGGCTACGAGCAGTACTTC. Its translation is CASSQERQGYEQYF.

The chain is built from TRBV4-3 and TRBJ2-6, with D possibly matching TRBD2 (6 bases). The germline V and J ends were trimmed by 0 bases and 2 bases, with 8 bases remaining between them. This CDR3 has 16 residues. Germline CDR1 and CDR2: LGHNA and YSLEER. This CDR3 reads CASSQDGGAGANVLTF. For the CDR3, the DNA is TGCGCCAGCAGCCAAGACGGCGGGGCTGGGGCCAACGTCCTGACTTTC.

The chain recombines TRBV13 with TRBJ2-5; D is possibly TRBD1 (6 bases). The germline V and J ends were trimmed by 4 bases and 5 bases, with 11 bases remaining between them. The length of the CDR3 is 13 residues. The germline CDR1 and CDR2 sequences are PRHDT and FYEKMQ (reference sequence). The CDR3 loop is CASSSQGRETQYF. The CDR3 DNA sequence: TGTGCCAGCAGCTCACAGGGAAGGGAGACCCAGTACTTC. Variable domain in full (rest from reference TRBV13 and TRBJ2-5): AAGVIQSPRHLIKEKRETATLKCYPIPRHDTVYWYQQGPGQDPQFLISFYEKMQSDKGSIPDRFSAQQFSDYHSELNMSSLELGDSALYFCASSSQGRETQYFGPGTRLLVL.

The chain couples TRBV27 to TRBJ2-3; TRBD2 matches at 10 bases. The CDR3 length is 18 residues. V lost 2 bases to trimming and J lost 3 bases; unmatched junction nucleotides: 11. The germline gives CDR1 MNHEY, CDR2 SMNVEV (reference sequence). In nucleotides, the CDR3 is TGTGCCAGCAGTTTAACAGCGGGGGGGCAGGTTAGGACAGATACGCAGTATTTT. Translation gives CASSLTAGGQVRTDTQYF.

The chain carries TRBV7-9 and TRBJ2-1, with D possibly TRBD2 on 7 matching bases. CDR3 length equals 15 residues. Germline V gene data show CDR1 as SEHNR and CDR2 as FQNEAQ (reference sequence). V was trimmed by 3 bases and J by 3 bases, leaving 12 bases between them. The CDR3: CASSLRGPNYNEQFF. The CDR3 DNA follows: TGTGCCAGCAGCTTGCGGGGGCCAAACTACAATGAGCAGTTCTTC.

In DNA, the CDR3 is TGTGCCAGCAGCACCGGGACAGGGCACTCTGGAAACACCATATATTTT. Amino acid sequence: CASSTGTGHSGNTIYF. The rearrangement joins TRBV5-4 to TRBJ1-3, with 9 bases lining up with TRBD1. The germline CDR1 and CDR2 sequences are SGHNT and YYREEE (reference sequence). This CDR3 region has 16 residues. V lost 4 bases to trimming and J lost 0 bases; unmatched junction nucleotides: 5.

The chain carries TRBV10-3 and TRBJ2-1; D remains unclear. This CDR3 spans 15 amino acids. Germline V lookup: CDR1 ENHRY, CDR2 SYGVKD. Deletions cut 10 bases from V and 0 bases from J, with 16 bases between. CDR3: CATLKLRDSYNEQFF. DNA for the CDR3: TGTGCCACCCTTAAGTTGCGCGACTCCTACAATGAGCAGTTCTTC.

The J gene is TRBJ2-1, the V gene TRBV19; the D gene is possibly TRBD2 (5 bases). The CDR3 length is 13 residues. With 10 bases removed from V and 2 bases from J, the gap between germline ends came to 12 bases. CDR1 and CDR2 from the germline V gene are LNHDA and SQIVND (reference sequence). The CDR3 loop is CATTGVTYNEQFF. The CDR3, as DNA: TGTGCCACCACCGGGGTCACCTACAATGAGCAGTTCTTC.

The V gene is TRBV4-2, the J gene TRBJ2-7, with 8 bases fitting TRBD1. After removal of 3 bases from V and 5 bases from J, the junction contained 9 bases not matched to a gene. CDR3 length equals 15 residues. Germline assignment: CDR1 LGHNA and CDR2 YNFKEQ. In DNA, the CDR3 is TGTGCCAGCAGCCAGGTGGGACAGGTACTCGACGAGCAGTACTTC. This translates into CASSQVGQVLDEQYF.